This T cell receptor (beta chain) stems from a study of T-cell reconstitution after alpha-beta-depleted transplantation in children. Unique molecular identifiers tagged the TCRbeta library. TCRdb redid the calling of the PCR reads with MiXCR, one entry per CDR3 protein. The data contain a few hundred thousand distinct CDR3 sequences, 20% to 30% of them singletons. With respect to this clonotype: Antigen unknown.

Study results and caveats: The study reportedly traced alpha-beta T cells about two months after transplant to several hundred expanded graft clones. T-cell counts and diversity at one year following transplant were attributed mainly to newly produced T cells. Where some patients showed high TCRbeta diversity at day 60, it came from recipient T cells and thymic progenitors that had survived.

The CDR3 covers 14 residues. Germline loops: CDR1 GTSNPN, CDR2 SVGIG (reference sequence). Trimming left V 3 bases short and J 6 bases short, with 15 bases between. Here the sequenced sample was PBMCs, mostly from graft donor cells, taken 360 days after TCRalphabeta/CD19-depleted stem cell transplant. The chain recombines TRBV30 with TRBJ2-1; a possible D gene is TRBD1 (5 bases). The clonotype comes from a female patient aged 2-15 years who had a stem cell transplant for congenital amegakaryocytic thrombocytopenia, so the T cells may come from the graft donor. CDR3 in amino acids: CAWRGYLQVNEQFF. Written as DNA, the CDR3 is TGTGCCTGGAGAGGGTACCTACAGGTCAATGAGCAGTTCTTC. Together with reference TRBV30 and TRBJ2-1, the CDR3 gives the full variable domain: SQTIHQWPATLVQPVGSPLSLECTVEGTSNPNLYWYRQAAGRGLQLLFYSVGIGQISSEVPQNLSASRPQDRQFILSSKKLLLSDSGFYLCAWRGYLQVNEQFFGPGTRLTVL.